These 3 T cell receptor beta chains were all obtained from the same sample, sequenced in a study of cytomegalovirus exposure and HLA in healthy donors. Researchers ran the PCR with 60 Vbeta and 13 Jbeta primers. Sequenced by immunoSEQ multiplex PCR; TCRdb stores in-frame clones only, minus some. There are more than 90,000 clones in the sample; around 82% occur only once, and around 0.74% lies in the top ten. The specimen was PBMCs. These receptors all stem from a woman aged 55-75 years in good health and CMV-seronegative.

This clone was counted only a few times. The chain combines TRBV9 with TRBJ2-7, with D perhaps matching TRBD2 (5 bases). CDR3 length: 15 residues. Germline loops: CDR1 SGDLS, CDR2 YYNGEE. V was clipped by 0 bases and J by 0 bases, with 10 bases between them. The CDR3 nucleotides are TGTGCCAGCAGCGTAGGAGTCGGGGTCTCCTACGAGCAGTACTTC. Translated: CASSVGVGVSYEQYF.

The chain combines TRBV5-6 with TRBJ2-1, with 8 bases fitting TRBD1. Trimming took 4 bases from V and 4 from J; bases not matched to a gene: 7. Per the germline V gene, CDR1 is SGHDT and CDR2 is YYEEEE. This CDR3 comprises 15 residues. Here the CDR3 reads CASSLGQGSYNEQFF. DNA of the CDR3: TGTGCCAGCAGCCTCGGACAGGGTTCATACAATGAGCAGTTCTTC.

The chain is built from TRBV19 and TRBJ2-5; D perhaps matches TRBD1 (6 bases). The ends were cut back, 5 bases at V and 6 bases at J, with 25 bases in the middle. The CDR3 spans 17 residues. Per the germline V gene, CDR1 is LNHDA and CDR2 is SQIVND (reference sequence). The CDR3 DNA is TGTGCCAGTAGTCCGACCCGGACCCTCTTAGGGGGAAAGACCCAGTACTTC. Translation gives CASSPTRTLLGGKTQYF.